The sequence of this TCR beta chain was determined in a study of blood T cells in healthy people across ages. The ends were cut back, 7 bases at V and 8 bases at J, with 10 bases in the middle. Germline V lookup: CDR1 SGHRS, CDR2 YFSETQ. There are 12 residues in the CDR3. Next came a second PCR, run for about 7 to 12 cycles, which used a sample-barcoded 5' primer along with a J-beta primer mix. Each cDNA molecule was tagged by a template-switch adaptor that had 12 random nucleotides. MiXCR, run by TCRdb on the 5' RACE reads, gives a single entry per CDR3 protein. This sample carries about 1,400,000 distinct CDR3 sequences, 59% of them seen once, and the ten largest clones take under 8.5%.

This rearrangement joins TRBV5-1 to TRBJ1-6; D remains ambiguous. The TCR comes from a man younger than 35 in good health. The sample consisted of blood. The CDR3 sequence: CASARYYSPLHF. CDR3 DNA sequence: TGCGCCAGCGCTCGGTACTATTCACCCCTCCACTTT.